A single sample gave rise to the 30 T cell receptor beta chains below, sequenced in a study of blood T cell repertoires in COVID-19. Sequencing was performed with immunoSEQ multiplex PCR; in TCRdb, only in-frame clones are kept and a portion is missing. The table includes 70,000 or so clones, 65% to 85% detected once. Sample: peripheral blood. These receptors were obtained from a man between 60 and 70 years old with acute or convalescent COVID-19.

The rearrangement uses TRBV19 and TRBJ1-6; 8 bases agree with TRBD1. Trimming took 4 bases from V and 8 from J; bases not matched to a gene: 10. The CDR3 loop spans 16 amino acids. Germline CDR1 reads LNHDA; CDR2 reads SQIVND (reference sequence). CDR3 amino acids: CASSTTRDRRDSPLHF. CDR3 nucleotide sequence: TGTGCCAGTAGTACTACCCGGGACAGGAGGGATTCACCCCTCCACTTT.

V usage is TRBV5-8 and J usage is TRBJ1-5; 7 bases agree with TRBD1. Germline CDR1 SGHTS, CDR2 YDEGEE. This CDR3 has 15 amino acids. Trimming at V came to 5 bases and at J to 1 base, leaving 6 bases not matched to a gene. This chain's CDR3 is CASRDRAASNQPQHF. CDR3 nucleotides: TGTGCCAGCAGAGACAGGGCTGCGAGCAATCAGCCCCAGCATTTT.

The V gene is TRBV7-2, the J gene TRBJ2-4, with 10 positions matching TRBD2. The V gene's germline CDR1 is SGHTA and CDR2 FQGNSA. The CDR3 sequence is 19 residues long. The ends lost 1 base at V and 2 bases at J; junction bases unmatched: 11. The CDR3 loop is CASSLEGRASGGSKNIQYF. The CDR3 region has the DNA TGTGCCAGCAGCTTAGAAGGGCGGGCTAGCGGGGGATCCAAAAACATTCAGTACTTC.

DNA for the CDR3: TGTGCCAGCAGCACAGACCTGGGGGGGAAGAACACTGAAGCTTTCTTT. This encodes CASSTDLGGKNTEAFF. The J gene is TRBJ1-1, the V gene TRBV13, with a possible D match to TRBD1 (5 bases). The CDR3 covers 16 residues. Germline CDR1 reads PRHDT; CDR2 reads FYEKMQ (reference sequence). V was clipped by 5 bases and J by 1 base, with 17 bases between them.

The V call is TRBV5-8, the J call TRBJ1-2, with D possibly TRBD1 on 5 matching bases. The V end lost 4 bases, the J end lost 1 base, and 17 bases lay between the germline ends. This CDR3 has 16 residues. Germline V gene lookup returns CDR1 SGHTS and CDR2 YDEGEE. The CDR3 loop reads CASSPGSGWVNYGYTF. Here the CDR3 DNA reads TGTGCCAGCAGCCCTGGATCAGGGTGGGTTAACTATGGCTACACCTTC.

This sequence joins TRBV4-2 and TRBJ2-5; possibly TRBD2 for D (6 bases). The CDR3 has 16 residues. V dropped 4 bases and J dropped 1 base, with 16 bases sitting between them. Germline V gene data show CDR1 as LGHNA and CDR2 as YNFKEQ. CDR3 amino acids: CASSLVEGGFQETQYF. The CDR3 DNA reads TGTGCCAGCAGCCTCGTGGAGGGAGGTTTCCAAGAGACCCAGTACTTC.

The chain links TRBV7-9 to TRBJ1-4; D uncertain. Germline V gene data show CDR1 as SEHNR and CDR2 as FQNEAQ (reference sequence). V lost 1 base, J lost 8 bases, and 17 bases lay in between. The CDR3 is made up of 16 amino acids. CDR3 coding DNA: TGTGCCAGCAGCTTAGGGACTAGCGGGGAAGACGAAAAACTGTTTTTT. Translation gives CASSLGTSGEDEKLFF.

The rearrangement uses TRBV7-2 and TRBJ1-6; D is possibly TRBD1 (5 bases). The CDR3 length is 15 residues. CDR1 is SGHTA and CDR2 is FQGNSA in the germline V gene. Trimming pared 3 bases from V and 7 bases from J, leaving 13 bases between. CDR3 nucleotide sequence: TGTGCCAGCAGCTTTGATGACAGCATCAATTCACCCCTCCACTTT. Protein product: CASSFDDSINSPLHF.

This rearrangement joins TRBV4-1 to TRBJ1-1; a weak D match, TRBD1 (5 bases). CDR1 is MGHRA, CDR2 YSYEKL, per germline. The CDR3 has 14 residues. Trimming stripped 1 base from V and 6 bases from J, with 12 bases between. The CDR3 sequence: CASSQGAGRAEAFF. The CDR3 coding sequence is TGCGCCAGCAGCCAAGGCGCAGGGCGCGCTGAAGCTTTCTTT.

This clone was seen just once. The gene calls are TRBV4-3 and TRBJ2-1, with TRBD1 identical over 7 bases. CDR3 length: 16 amino acids. The J segment lost 4 bases and the V segment lost 1 base, leaving 7 bases of the junction unmatched. From germline, CDR1 is LGHNA and CDR2 YSLEER. CDR3 nucleotides: TGCGCCAGCAGCCAAGTTTACAGGGGAACATACAATGAGCAGTTCTTC. As protein: CASSQVYRGTYNEQFF.

V usage is TRBV6-5 and J usage is TRBJ1-5; a possible D gene is TRBD1 (6 bases). This CDR3 region has 15 residues. Germline values: CDR1 MNHEY, CDR2 SVGAGI. The V and J ends lost 10 bases and 7 bases respectively, with 23 bases between them. CDR3 loop: CAISLQGGAEQPQHF. The CDR3 DNA sequence: TGTGCCATCTCCTTACAGGGTGGGGCAGAGCAGCCCCAGCATTTT.

J is TRBJ2-2 and V is TRBV5-1, with 10 bases aligning to TRBD2. CDR3 length: 17 residues. Germline V gives CDR1 SGHRS, CDR2 YFSETQ. J lost 4 bases, V lost 0 bases, and 6 bases had no gene match. The CDR3 protein is CASSLEAGGPPTGELFF. The CDR3 coding sequence is TGCGCCAGCAGCTTGGAAGCGGGGGGGCCCCCCACCGGGGAGCTGTTTTTT.

This chain links TRBV6-2 or TRBV6-3 with TRBJ1-5, with D maybe TRBD1 (6 bases). The CDR3 runs to 16 residues. CDR1 and CDR2 (germline): MNHEY, SVGEGT. With 4 bases removed from V and 1 base from J, the gap between germline ends came to 14 bases. CDR3 residues: CASSFSGARSNQPQHF. CDR3 bases: TGTGCCAGCAGTTTCTCGGGGGCAAGGAGCAATCAGCCCCAGCATTTT.

The CDR3 DNA reads as TGCGCCAGCAGCTTGATCGGACAGGGTCCCTACGAGCAGTACTTC. Translation: CASSLIGQGPYEQYF. This rearrangement joins TRBV5-1 to TRBJ2-7; 8 bases match TRBD1. CDR3 length: 15 residues. The V and J ends lost 1 base and 2 bases, in that order; junction bases with no gene match: 5. Germline V lookup: CDR1 SGHRS, CDR2 YFSETQ. Supplemented by reference TRBV5-1 and TRBJ2-7, the full variable domain reads KAGVTQTPRYLIKTRGQQVTLSCSPISGHRSVSWYQQTPGQGLQFLFEYFSETQRNKGNFPGRFSGRQFSNSRSEMNVSTLELGDSALYLCASSLIGQGPYEQYFGPGTRLTVT.

The rearrangement uses TRBV5-5 and TRBJ1-1; possible D gene TRBD1, 5 bases. The CDR3 length is 13 residues. Trimming cost V 4 bases and J 11 bases, with 18 bases left between them. The germline gives CDR1 SGHKS, CDR2 YYEKEE (reference sequence). DNA of the CDR3: TGTGCCAGCAGCCTCGGACAAGTGCCAGTGGCTTTCTTT. Its translation is CASSLGQVPVAFF.

The V and J genes are TRBV19 and TRBJ2-6, with 10 bases matching TRBD1. The CDR3 totals 17 residues. Trimming cost V 9 bases and J 1 base; bases outside gene matches: 9. CDR1 is LNHDA and CDR2 is SQIVND in the germline V gene (reference sequence). This CDR3 is CASTTGTGVSGANVLTF. CDR3 coding DNA: TGTGCCAGCACAACCGGGACAGGGGTGTCTGGGGCCAACGTCCTGACTTTC.

The chain joins TRBV6-5 to TRBJ1-1, with a possible D match to TRBD1 (6 bases). Germline V gene sequence: CDR1 MNHEY, CDR2 SVGAGI. CDR3 length: 15 amino acids. V gave up 2 bases and J gave up 4 bases, with 14 bases separating them. The CDR3 nucleotides read TGTGCCAGCAGTTACCAAACAGGGTTCAGCACTGAAGCTTTCTTT. It translates to CASSYQTGFSTEAFF.

The CDR3 loop is CASSQARSGWGYTF. The CDR3 nucleotides are TGTGCCAGCAGCCAAGCGCGGAGCGGTTGGGGCTACACCTTC. The V and J genes are TRBV14 and TRBJ1-2; D not resolved. CDR3 length: 14 amino acids. V shed 1 base and J shed 8 bases, with 14 bases lying between them. Per the germline V gene, CDR1 is SGHDN and CDR2 is FVKESK.

The chain combines TRBV9 with TRBJ2-1; TRBD1 matches at 10 bases. This CDR3 contains 15 residues. Germline V CDR1 and CDR2: SGDLS, YYNGEE. V lost 0 bases, J lost 7 bases, and 4 bases stayed unmatched. The CDR3 spells CASSVEGQGINEQFF. CDR3 bases: TGTGCCAGCAGCGTAGAGGGACAGGGGATAAATGAGCAGTTCTTC.

The chain uses TRBV18 and TRBJ1-6; the match to TRBD1 covers 7 bases. Germline CDR1 KGHSH, CDR2 LQKENI. V was pared by 3 bases and J by 10 bases, with 12 bases of the junction left unmatched. The CDR3 sequence is 16 residues long. CDR3 amino acids: CASSPGGQATGSPLHF. The CDR3 nucleotides are TGTGCCAGCTCACCCGGAGGACAGGCAACCGGGTCACCCCTCCACTTT.

The sample holds one count of this clone. The chain employs TRBV5-1 and TRBJ1-4; 9 positions agree with TRBD1. J was trimmed by 10 bases and V by 0 bases; bases with no gene match: 7. The CDR3 covers 15 residues. Germline lookup yields CDR1 SGHRS and CDR2 YFSETQ. The CDR3 sequence: CASSLVGQGARKLFF. The CDR3 DNA reads as TGCGCCAGCAGCTTGGTGGGACAGGGTGCCAGAAAACTGTTTTTT.

The chain carries TRBV3-1 (or the pseudogene TRBV3-2) and TRBJ2-3; a weak D match, TRBD2 (7 bases). The CDR3 is made up of 15 amino acids. Germline CDR1 reads LGHDT; CDR2 reads YNNKEL (reference sequence). Trimming cost V 4 bases and J 4 bases, with 15 bases left between them. This chain's CDR3 is CASSPIRGAADTQYF. The CDR3 nucleotides are TGTGCCAGCAGCCCTATACGGGGGGCCGCAGATACGCAGTATTTT.

The chain recombines TRBV28 with TRBJ2-7; 11 bases agree with TRBD1. V shed 5 bases, J shed 6 bases, and the junction held 6 bases outside the gene matches. The CDR3 is made up of 14 amino acids. Germline loops: CDR1 MDHEN, CDR2 SYDVKM. The CDR3 DNA follows: TGTGCCAGCAGTGGGCCGGGACAGGGGGTCGAGCAGTACTTC. Translating it yields CASSGPGQGVEQYF.

This clone was counted many times. Different DNA sequences within this sample yield the same CDR3. This chain joins TRBV5-1 and TRBJ1-2, with unresolved D. The CDR3 covers 14 residues. The V gene's germline CDR1 is SGHRS and CDR2 YFSETQ. V was trimmed by 4 bases and J by 6 bases, leaving 16 bases between them. Written as DNA, the CDR3 is TGCGCCAGCAGCCCGTCGGAGTTGGGTCATGGCTACACCTTC. Translated: CASSPSELGHGYTF. Variable domain in full (rest from reference TRBV5-1 and TRBJ1-2): KAGVTQTPRYLIKTRGQQVTLSCSPISGHRSVSWYQQTPGQGLQFLFEYFSETQRNKGNFPGRFSGRQFSNSRSEMNVSTLELGDSALYLCASSPSELGHGYTFGSGTRLTVV.

The chain carries TRBV3-1 (or the pseudogene TRBV3-2) and TRBJ1-2, with unresolved D. This CDR3 contains 17 residues. Per the germline V gene, CDR1 is LGHDT and CDR2 is YNNKEL (reference sequence). V gave up 1 base and J gave up 3 bases, with 18 bases separating them. CDR3 in DNA: TGTGCCAGCAGCCAAGCTCCAGGTATAAGGCCGGACTATGGCTACACCTTC. Translation: CASSQAPGIRPDYGYTF.

This clone has only a few counts. The chain links TRBV15 to TRBJ2-7; D perhaps matches TRBD2 (7 bases). V lost 0 bases and J 2 bases, leaving 26 bases between the germline ends. Germline CDR1 and CDR2: LNHNV and YYDKDF (reference sequence). This CDR3 has 20 amino acids. CDR3 residues: CATSRDTGLREAGDTYEQYF. The CDR3 DNA reads as TGTGCCACCAGCAGAGATACCGGGTTACGGGAGGCGGGGGACACCTACGAGCAGTACTTC.

The CDR3, as DNA: TGCGCCAGCAGCCAAGAAATGAGGGGACAGGGAACAGATACGCAGTATTTT. Protein sequence: CASSQEMRGQGTDTQYF. The chain is built from TRBV4-3 and TRBJ2-3, with 9 positions matching TRBD1. V was clipped by 0 bases and J by 3 bases; unmatched bases: 7. The CDR3 covers 17 residues. Per germline, CDR1 LGHNA and CDR2 YSLEER.

This clone was picked up a small number of times. V usage is TRBV4-3 and J usage is TRBJ1-2; D is undetermined. The CDR3 totals 13 residues. Trimming stripped 2 bases from V and 6 bases from J, with 10 bases between. CDR1 is LGHNA and CDR2 is YSLEER in the germline V gene. CDR3 in DNA: TGCGCCAGCAGCCAAAGAATATGGCATGGCTACACCTTC. It codes for CASSQRIWHGYTF.

The V gene is TRBV29-1, the J gene TRBJ1-5; 11 bases fit TRBD1. The germline V gene has CDR1 SQVTM and CDR2 ANQGSEA. Trimming cost V 6 bases and J 4 bases; bases outside gene matches: 8. The CDR3 runs to 15 residues. The chain's CDR3 is CSVQGTGGWNQPQHF. In nucleotides, the CDR3 is TGCAGCGTCCAGGGGACAGGGGGATGGAATCAGCCCCAGCATTTT.

The chain links TRBV4-1 to TRBJ1-5; D not resolved. Germline CDR1 is MGHRA and CDR2 is YSYEKL. The CDR3 covers 16 residues. The germline V and J ends were trimmed by 3 bases and 6 bases, with 18 bases remaining between them. For the CDR3, the DNA is TGCGCCAGCAGCCAGCCGGGCCAAACGCGGGGTCAGCCCCAGCATTTT. Translating gives CASSQPGQTRGQPQHF.